This T cell receptor beta chain is from a study of T-cell memory formation after mild COVID-19 (dated by TCRdb to the early 2020s). Study-wide context: Most TCR sequence clusters were specific to one of the two donors. Two young, previously healthy adult volunteers, one female and one male, were included in the cohort. Longitudinal TCRalpha and TCRbeta repertoire sequencing tracked T-cell clones expanding and contracting after mild COVID-19 in a couple of donors. Overall study results and their limits: Contracting CD4+ clones appeared mostly in the CM and EM memory subsets, whereas CD8+ clones were enriched in EMRA. The detection of some responding clones in pre-infection memory suggests that pre-existing cross-reactive memory T cells joined the SARS-CoV-2 response. Clones that contracted from day 15 to 85 showed balanced CD4/CD8 phenotypes, whereas a second wave of clones that expanded from day 15 to 37 leaned towards CD4+. Only two mild cases were covered by the study, and larger cohorts that include severe cases with pre-infection samples were considered necessary. Whether the second-wave clones peaking on day 37 were SARS-CoV-2 specific was not confirmed.

PBMCs were isolated by Ficoll-Paque density gradient centrifugation. The CDR3 numbers 14 residues from cysteine through phenylalanine. Only the CDR3 DNA stays, 42 bases, in frame from base 1. The germline V gene provides CDR1 SGHDT and CDR2 YYEEEE. V loses 4 bases, J loses 3 bases, and the germline ends lie 13 bases apart. As regards this clonotype: There is no known antigen for this receptor. It has no much larger one-base neighbor in the sample; base qualities were not kept.

Data came from an Illumina NovaSeq 6000. TCRalpha and TCRbeta cDNA libraries were built by 5'RACE with constant-segment primers, adding sample barcodes and unique molecular identifiers. Trizol reagent was used to extract RNA from every sample. Library amplification was performed in two PCR steps, and a second sample barcode and Illumina TruSeq adapters were introduced in the second step. The libraries were sequenced on an Illumina NovaSeq using 2 x 150 bp paired-end reads. The original pipeline was this. Reads were demultiplexed and collapsed into UMI-guided consensus sequences with migec v1.2.7. Using mixcr v2.1.11, UMI consensuses were aligned to TRA and TRB V and J templates and then assembled into clonotypes. A clonotype was counted as expanded or contracted only when both edgeR and NoisET called the clonotype significant, with the noise models trained on biological replicates. For edgeR calls, the cutoffs were a false discovery rate-adjusted p below 0.01 and a log2 fold-change threshold of 1. As an exploratory analysis of dynamics, max-normalized trajectories of the 1000 most abundant clonotypes were examined with PCA combined with hierarchical clustering. Each responding clone was given a CD4 or CD8 phenotype based on the CD4+ and CD8+ repertoires, which had been sequenced separately. Clones were called with MiXCR by TCRdb after fastp trimmed the public reads at Q25, and only in-frame beta chains were retained. Rows are combined by CDR3 protein, so each entry shows the most common genes and DNA. TCRdb, not the authors, supplied the V and J calls. Recorded for this sample are about 300,000 distinct CDR3 sequences; approximately 19% of them occurred a single time. Around a fifth of the sample comes from the top ten.

The clonotype was recovered from a man between 18 and 29 years old who had mild COVID-19 (a few samples of this study predate the infection). The sample titles of this study are shuffled in the database, so cell type and time point are left out; the donor was told from shared clones. Sequencing input: PBMCs or a T cell subset sorted from them (not recorded which). The rearranged segments are TRBV5-6 and TRBJ1-1; the D gene assignment is ambiguous. The CDR3 here reads CASSPLDGYTEAFF. The DNA sequence is given as TGTGCCAGCAGCCCGTTGGACGGGTACACTGAAGCTTTCTTT.